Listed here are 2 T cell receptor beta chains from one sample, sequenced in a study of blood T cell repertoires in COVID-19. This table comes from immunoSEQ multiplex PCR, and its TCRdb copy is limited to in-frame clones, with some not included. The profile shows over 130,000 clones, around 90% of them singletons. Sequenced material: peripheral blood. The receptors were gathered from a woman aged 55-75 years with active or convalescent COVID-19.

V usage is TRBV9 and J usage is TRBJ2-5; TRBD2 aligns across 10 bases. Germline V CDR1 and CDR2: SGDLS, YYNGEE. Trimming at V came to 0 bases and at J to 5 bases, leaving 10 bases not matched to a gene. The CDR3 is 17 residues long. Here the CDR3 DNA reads TGTGCCAGCAGCGTAGAGGCATCTAGCGGGGGATGGGAGACCCAGTACTTC. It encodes CASSVEASSGGWETQYF.

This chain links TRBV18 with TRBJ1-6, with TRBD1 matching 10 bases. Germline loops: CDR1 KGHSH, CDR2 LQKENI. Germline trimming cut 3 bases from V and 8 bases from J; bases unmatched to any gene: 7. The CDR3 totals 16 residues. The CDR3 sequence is CASSPGQGNYDSPLHF. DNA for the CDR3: TGTGCCAGCTCACCGGGACAGGGGAATTACGATTCACCCCTCCACTTT.